These 22 T cell receptor beta chains were sequenced from one sample in a study of post-analysis software for immune sequencing data. The antigens for these receptors are not known. General study findings and limits: Controls showed lower frequencies than patients for four to six TRBV segments, and TRBV5-6, TRBV5-1 and TRBV20-1 were among these.

Unique molecular identifiers were carried by the TCR beta cDNA libraries. A single record per CDR3 protein comes from TCRdb applying MiXCR to the PCR reads. The data show about 540,000 distinct CDR3 sequences, with under 40% seen just once and around 6% held by the top ten. Sequencing input: blood. These receptors all come from a girl aged 2 to 17 with multiple sclerosis.

This clonotype has at least ten counts. The chain has TRBV19 and TRBJ2-5, with 12 bases aligning to TRBD2. V lost 5 bases to trimming and J lost 1 base; unmatched junction nucleotides: 8. Germline V gene data show CDR1 as LNHDA and CDR2 as SQIVND (reference sequence). This CDR3 spans 17 amino acids. CDR3 residues: CASSGEGLAGIQETQYF. The CDR3 coding sequence is TGTGCCAGTAGTGGGGAAGGACTAGCGGGGATCCAAGAGACCCAGTACTTC.

V usage is TRBV29-1 and J usage is TRBJ2-3, with D unclear. V was pared by 4 bases and J by 5 bases, with 7 bases between. The CDR3 totals 11 residues. Germline V gene lookup returns CDR1 SQVTM and CDR2 ANQGSEA. The CDR3 DNA follows: TGCAGCGTTGTGGGGAAAGATACGCAGTATTTT. Protein sequence: CSVVGKDTQYF.

CDR3 protein: CASSHRGANEKLFF. The CDR3 region has the DNA TGCGCCAGCAGCCACAGGGGAGCTAATGAAAAACTGTTTTTT. This chain links TRBV5-1 with TRBJ1-4, with TRBD1 identical over 7 bases. CDR3 length: 14 residues. The V and J ends lost 4 bases and 3 bases, in that order; junction bases with no gene match: 3. The germline V gene encodes CDR1 SGHRS and CDR2 YFSETQ.

The chain has TRBV7-9 and TRBJ2-1; TRBD2 might be the D (7 bases). The length of the CDR3 is 17 residues. The germline gives CDR1 SEHNR, CDR2 FQNEAQ (reference sequence). The V gene lost 2 bases and the J gene lost 4 bases, with 18 bases spanning the gap. The CDR3 DNA is TGTGCCAGCAGCTTATTTCTAGGGGGGGCTAATTACAATGAGCAGTTCTTC. Protein product: CASSLFLGGANYNEQFF.

The chain links TRBV20-1 to TRBJ2-5; possibly TRBD1 for D (5 bases). CDR1 and CDR2 from the germline V gene are DFQATT and SNEGSKA (reference sequence). This CDR3 comprises 14 residues. The germline V and J ends were trimmed by 4 bases and 0 bases, with 12 bases remaining between them. The CDR3: CSAKRRGNQETQYF. The CDR3 bases are TGCAGTGCTAAAAGAAGGGGAAACCAAGAGACCCAGTACTTC.

The chain couples TRBV20-1 to TRBJ1-6; maybe TRBD1 (5 bases). Germline CDR1 and CDR2: DFQATT and SNEGSKA (reference sequence). The CDR3 contains 13 residues. V dropped 3 bases and J dropped 4 bases, with 7 bases sitting between them. The CDR3 protein is CSASQGYNSPLHF. CDR3 coding DNA: TGCAGTGCTAGCCAGGGATATAATTCACCCCTCCACTTT.

The chain employs TRBV29-1 and TRBJ2-3; 7 nucleotides agree with TRBD1. CDR3 length: 12 residues. Germline V gene sequence: CDR1 SQVTM, CDR2 ANQGSEA. Unmatched junction bases numbered 5, after V lost 7 bases and J lost 4 bases. CDR3 amino acids: CSGYRGSDTQYF. CDR3 nucleotide sequence: TGCAGCGGTTACAGGGGATCAGATACGCAGTATTTT.

The chain recombines TRBV15 with TRBJ2-2, with D perhaps TRBD2 (6 bases). Germline V gene sequence: CDR1 LNHNV, CDR2 YYDKDF (reference sequence). The V gene lost 4 bases and the J gene lost 6 bases, with 18 bases spanning the gap. The CDR3 consists of 16 residues. CDR3 sequence reads: CATSKSGSRAAGELFF. As DNA, the CDR3 is TGTGCCACCAGCAAAAGCGGGTCCAGGGCGGCCGGGGAGCTGTTTTTT.

This clonotype was seen once. This rearrangement joins TRBV10-3 to TRBJ1-5; the D is unclear. The CDR3 is made up of 14 amino acids. The germline CDR1 and CDR2 sequences are ENHRY and SYGVKD. V was pared by 3 bases and J by 1 base, with 7 bases between. CDR3 residues: CAISDGPSNQPQHF. In nucleotides, the CDR3 is TGTGCCATCAGTGACGGACCCAGCAATCAGCCCCAGCATTTT.

This chain uses TRBV7-9 with TRBJ1-2; 12 nucleotides line up with TRBD1. CDR3 length: 15 residues. J gave up 8 bases and V 5 bases, and 9 bases lay outside the gene matches. Germline V lookup: CDR1 SEHNR, CDR2 FQNEAQ (reference sequence). Here the CDR3 DNA reads TGTGCCAGCAGCGCCCCCGGGACAGGGGGCAGAGGCTACACCTTC. Its translation: CASSAPGTGGRGYTF.

The gene calls are TRBV5-1 and TRBJ2-1; the match to TRBD1 covers 8 bases. CDR1 and CDR2 from the germline V gene are SGHRS and YFSETQ. V shed 3 bases and J 4 bases; nucleotides not matched to a gene: 9. CDR3 length: 16 residues. The CDR3: CASSSTPGGQYNEQFF. The CDR3 DNA is TGCGCCAGCAGCTCAACCCCAGGGGGCCAGTACAATGAGCAGTTCTTC.

The gene calls are TRBV11-2 and TRBJ2-4; 10 nucleotides align to TRBD1. TRBJ2-7 matches the DNA end more closely, so the J call is doubtful. The CDR3 is 17 amino acids. Germline lookup yields CDR1 SGHAT and CDR2 FQNNGV. CDR3 sequence: CASSLVGGQGGSHEQYF. The CDR3 nucleotides are TGTGCCAGCAGCTTAGTCGGCGGACAGGGGGGTTCCCACGAGCAGTACTTC.

This clonotype was found a few times. The V call is TRBV28, the J call TRBJ1-2; the D gene is possibly TRBD1 (5 bases). The CDR3 is 12 residues long. Germline values: CDR1 MDHEN, CDR2 SYDVKM. V gave up 8 bases and J gave up 5 bases, with 12 bases separating them. CDR3 DNA: TGTGCCAGCGGTCCCAGGGTTTATGGCTACACCTTC. This translates into CASGPRVYGYTF.

J is TRBJ1-1 and V is TRBV20-1; a possible D gene is TRBD1 (5 bases). The V end lost 6 bases, the J end lost 6 bases, and 11 bases lay between the germline ends. Germline V CDR1 and CDR2: DFQATT, SNEGSKA (reference sequence). The CDR3 has 11 amino acids. CDR3 nucleotide sequence: TGCAGTGCCGCAGGGAGTTCTGAAGCTTTCTTT. Its translation is CSAAGSSEAFF.

This chain joins TRBV11-2 and TRBJ2-1; 8 nucleotides line up with TRBD1. The V gene end was trimmed by 5 bases and the J gene end by 7 bases; junction bases not matched to a gene: 10. Germline V CDR1 and CDR2: SGHAT, FQNNGV. The CDR3 has 15 residues. CDR3 DNA: TGTGCCAGCAGCCGGACAGGGATTGGTGGTAATGAGCAGTTCTTC. Encoded protein: CASSRTGIGGNEQFF.

The chain links TRBV11-2 to TRBJ2-1; D tentatively fits TRBD1 or TRBD2 (6 bases each). The CDR3 totals 24 residues. CDR1 SGHAT and CDR2 FQNNGV come from the germline V gene. V was trimmed by 4 bases and J by 0 bases, leaving 37 bases between them. In nucleotides, the CDR3 is TGTGCCAGCAGCTATGCCGGTCGTGAGACGGGGGCCTCCCTTCGGAGGGCCTCCTACAATGAGCAGTTCTTC. Amino acids: CASSYAGRETGASLRRASYNEQFF.

The J gene is TRBJ2-5, the V gene TRBV2; D possibly corresponds to TRBD1 (5 bases). Germline loops: CDR1 SNHLY, CDR2 FYNNEI. V lost 5 bases, J lost 1 base, and 11 bases lay in between. This CDR3 contains 14 residues. The CDR3 region has the DNA TGTGCCAGCAGTTTCCGACAGCGCCAAGAGACCCAGTACTTC. This translates into CASSFRQRQETQYF.

The sample holds a few counts of this clonotype. The chain employs TRBV5-1 and TRBJ1-2; a weak D match, TRBD1 (5 bases). The V end lost 0 bases, the J end lost 8 bases, and 11 bases lay between the germline ends. CDR1 and CDR2 from the germline V gene are SGHRS and YFSETQ. The CDR3 length is 13 residues. CDR3 loop: CASSLVSGNGYTF. CDR3 nucleotide sequence: TGCGCCAGCAGCTTGGTATCAGGGAACGGCTACACCTTC. Complete variable domain (other parts from reference TRBV5-1 and TRBJ1-2): KAGVTQTPRYLIKTRGQQVTLSCSPISGHRSVSWYQQTPGQGLQFLFEYFSETQRNKGNFPGRFSGRQFSNSRSEMNVSTLELGDSALYLCASSLVSGNGYTFGSGTRLTVV.

The CDR3 coding sequence is TGTGCCAGCAGTGAAGGTTTCGGGGGGCTTCTCCCTGAAGCTTTCTTT. It is translated as CASSEGFGGLLPEAFF. The J gene is TRBJ1-1, the V gene TRBV2, with D possibly TRBD1 on 6 matching bases. With 1 base removed from V and 6 bases from J, the gap between germline ends came to 18 bases. Germline loops: CDR1 SNHLY, CDR2 FYNNEI. The CDR3 has 16 residues. Drawing the rest from reference TRBV2 and TRBJ1-1, the complete variable domain is EPEVTQTPSHQVTQMGQEVILRCVPISNHLYFYWYRQILGQKVEFLVSFYNNEISEKSEIFDDQFSVERPDGSNFTLKIRSTKLEDSAMYFCASSEGFGGLLPEAFFGQGTRLTVV.

The chain has TRBV11-3 and TRBJ2-1; 7 bases match TRBD2. CDR1 is SGHNT, CDR2 YENEEA, per germline. The ends lost 1 base at V and 5 bases at J; junction bases unmatched: 5. CDR3 length: 15 amino acids. The CDR3 coding sequence is TGTGCCAGCAGCTTAGGGACTAGTACAAACAATGAGCAGTTCTTC. Amino acids: CASSLGTSTNNEQFF.

The V call is TRBV10-3, the J call TRBJ2-5; tentatively, D is TRBD2 (5 bases). V lost 5 bases and J lost 11, with 12 bases in between. Germline V gene data show CDR1 as ENHRY and CDR2 as SYGVKD. This CDR3 comprises 11 residues. This chain's CDR3 is CAISPGAEQYF. The CDR3 coding sequence is TGTGCCATCAGTCCCGGAGCGGAGCAGTACTTC.

This clonotype was recorded a few times. The chain carries TRBV20-1 and TRBJ2-1, with D unclear. Germline V gene sequence: CDR1 DFQATT, CDR2 SNEGSKA (reference sequence). Trimming left V 3 bases short and J 9 bases short, with 6 bases between. The CDR3 is 10 amino acids. Written as DNA, the CDR3 is TGCAGTGCTAGGGTGAGTGAGCAGTTCTTC. It translates to CSARVSEQFF.